This entry lists 30 T cell receptor beta chains sequenced from one sample in a study of response to subunit inactivated influenza vaccine. TCRdb analysed the RT-PCR reads with MiXCR anew, one entry per CDR3 protein. The sample includes about 170,000 distinct CDR3 sequences, approximately 12% of them seen just once. The same data also went into a second study, on T cells expressing NK-cell markers. That source adds: The authors made TCR beta cDNA libraries by 5'RACE template switching. This switching added a universal primer site and UMIs.

Sequencing used CD8+ T cells sorted from PBMCs, obtained less than 13 days after vaccination. These TCRs come from a middle-aged man who received an inactivated influenza vaccine.

The genes are TRBV4-2 and TRBJ2-5, with 10 bases identical to TRBD2. Germline CDR1 reads LGHNA; CDR2 reads YNFKEQ. The V and J ends lost 0 bases and 3 bases, in that order; junction bases with no gene match: 1. There are 15 residues in the CDR3. The CDR3 region is CASSQDGTSEETQYF. The CDR3 DNA is TGTGCCAGCAGCCAAGACGGGACTAGCGAAGAGACCCAGTACTTC.

A few counts support this clonotype. The chain carries TRBV15 and TRBJ1-1; 8 nucleotides line up with TRBD1. CDR1 and CDR2 from the germline V gene are LNHNV and YYDKDF (reference sequence). After removal of 4 bases from V and 2 bases from J, the junction contained 3 bases not matched to a gene. The CDR3 is 14 amino acids. CDR3 in amino acids: CATSTDRGNTEAFF. CDR3 DNA: TGTGCCACCAGCACAGACAGGGGCAACACTGAAGCTTTCTTT.

In its sample, this clonotype was seen a few times. This rearrangement joins TRBV27 to TRBJ2-7, with D unclear. Per germline, CDR1 MNHEY and CDR2 SMNVEV (reference sequence). V lost 8 bases and J 0 bases, leaving 5 bases between the germline ends. The CDR3 length is 11 residues. The CDR3 DNA follows: TGTGCCAGCGGACGCTCCTACGAGCAGTACTTC. Protein: CASGRSYEQYF.

This clonotype was recorded at least ten times. The rearrangement joins TRBV15 to TRBJ1-1; D ambiguous. Germline V CDR1 and CDR2: LNHNV, YYDKDF (reference sequence). This CDR3 has 13 amino acids. V was cut by 0 bases and J by 5 bases, with 7 bases left in between. The CDR3, as DNA: TGTGCCACCAGCAGAGACAGCGGGACTGAAGCTTTCTTT. Translated: CATSRDSGTEAFF.

This clonotype was observed a few times. The V call is TRBV5-1, the J call TRBJ2-7; the D gene could be TRBD1 or TRBD2 (5 bases each). Trimming pared 3 bases from V and 2 bases from J, leaving 15 bases between. Germline values: CDR1 SGHRS, CDR2 YFSETQ. The CDR3 sequence is 15 residues long. CDR3 region: CASSSTSGTAYEQYF. The CDR3 DNA follows: TGCGCCAGCAGCTCTACCTCCGGGACGGCCTACGAGCAGTACTTC.

The chain is built from TRBV6-2 or TRBV6-3 and TRBJ2-2; 8 bases fit TRBD1. Germline V lookup: CDR1 MNHEY, CDR2 SVGEGT. This CDR3 is built from 16 residues. The V segment lost 5 bases and the J segment 0 bases; nucleotides outside the gene matches: 5. CDR3 sequence: CASSRDRPANTGELFF. Here the CDR3 DNA reads TGTGCCAGCAGTCGGGACAGGCCCGCGAACACCGGGGAGCTGTTTTTT.

Comment on this clonotype: It is likely a read error, because the conserved phenylalanine at the end of the CDR3 is missing. The gene calls are TRBV6-2 or TRBV6-3 and TRBJ2-7; the D is unclear. CDR3 length equals 14 residues. V was pared by 5 bases and J by 5 bases, with 16 bases between. Germline lookup yields CDR1 MNHEY and CDR2 SVGEGT. CDR3 sequence reads: CASSRGGEVHEQYL. Here the CDR3 DNA reads TGTGCCAGCAGTAGAGGCGGCGAAGTCCACGAGCAGTACTTA.

This clonotype showed up just a few times. This rearrangement joins TRBV6-4 to TRBJ2-7, with 13 bases lining up with TRBD2. The CDR3 is 14 residues long. Germline trimming cut 7 bases from V and 4 bases from J; bases unmatched to any gene: 4. The V gene's germline CDR1 is MRHNA and CDR2 SNTAGT. The DNA for the CDR3 is TGTGCCAGCAACAGGACTAGCGGGAGTTACGAGCAGTACTTC. Encoded protein: CASNRTSGSYEQYF.

This clonotype has only a few counts. The rearrangement joins TRBV11-1 to TRBJ2-5; 14 bases map to TRBD2. The germline V gene encodes CDR1 SGHAT and CDR2 FQDESV (reference sequence). V lost 7 bases, J lost 3 bases, and 16 bases stayed unmatched. The length of the CDR3 is 19 residues. The chain's CDR3 is CASTTGLAGGPRSEETQYF. For the CDR3, the DNA is TGTGCCAGCACCACCGGACTAGCGGGGGGCCCAAGAAGCGAAGAGACCCAGTACTTC.

This clonotype was picked up many times. This sequence joins TRBV20-1 and TRBJ1-1; weak D call: TRBD1 (6 bases). There are 13 residues in the CDR3. V shed 2 bases and J shed 4 bases, with 11 bases lying between them. The germline CDR1 and CDR2 sequences are DFQATT and SNEGSKA (reference sequence). In nucleotides, the CDR3 is TGCAGTGCTAGAAAGTTAGGGGGCACTGAAGCTTTCTTT. It is translated as CSARKLGGTEAFF.

The sample holds a few counts of this clonotype. The genes are TRBV20-1 and TRBJ2-3, with 8 nucleotides matching TRBD1. V shed 3 bases, J shed 1 base, and the junction held 3 bases outside the gene matches. This CDR3 has 14 residues. Germline V gene data show CDR1 as DFQATT and CDR2 as SNEGSKA (reference sequence). CDR3 sequence reads: CSASQDRGTDTQYF. CDR3 nucleotides: TGCAGTGCTAGTCAGGACAGGGGCACAGATACGCAGTATTTT.

This chain connects TRBV30 to TRBJ1-1; no definite D call. CDR1 is GTSNPN, CDR2 SVGIG, per germline (reference sequence). The CDR3 totals 10 residues. V dropped 6 bases and J dropped 3 bases, with 5 bases sitting between them. CDR3 sequence (DNA): TGTGCCTGTGGGGACACTGAAGCTTTCTTT. Translating it yields CACGDTEAFF.

This chain links TRBV7-2 with TRBJ1-1; D is unclear. Germline V gives CDR1 SGHTA, CDR2 FQGNSA. Trimming took off 5 bases at V and 11 bases at J, with 15 bases between the two ends. The CDR3 is 12 residues long. Here the CDR3 reads CASSLSWDRAFF. The CDR3 DNA reads TGTGCCAGCAGCCTTAGTTGGGATAGGGCTTTCTTT.

This clonotype was counted only a few times. The V gene is TRBV5-1, the J gene TRBJ2-7; D call uncertain. CDR3 length: 14 residues. The germline V and J ends were trimmed by 2 bases and 1 base, with 10 bases remaining between them. Germline-derived CDR1 and CDR2 are SGHRS and YFSETQ. In DNA form, the CDR3 reads TGCGCCAGCAGCTTTGGGTATAATTCCTACGAGCAGTACTTC. Its protein product is CASSFGYNSYEQYF.

A few counts support this clonotype. The chain combines TRBV6-2 or TRBV6-3 with TRBJ2-1; 9 nucleotides align to TRBD1. The CDR3 has 13 amino acids. V lost 6 bases to trimming and J lost 6 bases; unmatched junction nucleotides: 3. The V gene's germline CDR1 is MNHEY and CDR2 SVGEGT. The chain's CDR3 is CASSWGQGNEQFF. The CDR3 DNA reads TGTGCCAGCAGCTGGGGACAGGGCAATGAGCAGTTCTTC.

This clonotype turned up a few times. The V call is TRBV20-1, the J call TRBJ2-7, with 11 nucleotides matching TRBD1. Germline V CDR1 and CDR2: DFQATT, SNEGSKA (reference sequence). The CDR3 sequence is 13 residues long. Germline trimming cut 6 bases from V and 2 bases from J; bases unmatched to any gene: 3. DNA of the CDR3: TGCAGTGCAAAGGACAGGGGGCCCTACGAGCAGTACTTC. Translation: CSAKDRGPYEQYF.

The genes are TRBV5-6 and TRBJ2-6; the D is unclear. This CDR3 spans 15 amino acids. CDR1 and CDR2 from the germline V gene are SGHDT and YYEEEE. V lost 1 base and J 1 base, leaving 6 bases between the germline ends. This chain's CDR3 is CASSLLWSGANVLTF. CDR3 in DNA: TGTGCCAGCAGCTTGCTCTGGTCTGGGGCCAACGTCCTGACTTTC.

About this clonotype itself: One end of the junction fails to match germline, which may point to a read error. The chain uses TRBV20-1 and TRBJ1-5; 7 nucleotides line up with TRBD1. This CDR3 has 19 amino acids. CDR1 DFQATT and CDR2 SNEGSKA come from the germline V gene (reference sequence). The CDR3 DNA reads TGCTGTGCTAGAGATGGAAGGGGGCGGTGGGGTAAGAGCAATCAGCCCCAGCATTTT. Protein: CCARDGRGRWGKSNQPQHF.

The rearrangement links TRBV3-1 to TRBJ1-1; TRBD1 is a possible D gene (5 bases). Germline V gives CDR1 LGHDT, CDR2 YNNKEL (reference sequence). Trimming removed 0 bases at V and 5 bases at J, with 25 bases between. The CDR3 contains 19 residues. The CDR3: CASSQDSELGVVLRTEAFF. CDR3 sequence (DNA): TGTGCCAGCAGCCAAGATTCCGAGTTGGGGGTTGTATTGAGGACTGAAGCTTTCTTT.

The chain links TRBV7-9 to TRBJ1-6; D gene ambiguous. The CDR3 extends over 12 amino acids. The V end was cut by 5 bases, the J end by 13 bases, with 12 bases between. The germline CDR1 and CDR2 sequences are SEHNR and FQNEAQ (reference sequence). CDR3 DNA sequence: TGTGCCAGCAGCCGAGACTGGATGCCCCTCCACTTT. It specifies CASSRDWMPLHF.

This clonotype was observed a few times. The rearrangement uses TRBV12-3 or TRBV12-4 and TRBJ1-3; D gene uncertain. V was clipped by 4 bases and J by 16 bases, with 14 bases between them. The CDR3 sequence is 11 residues long. CDR3 loop: CASSYGLFLYF. Written as DNA, the CDR3 is TGTGCCAGCAGTTACGGCCTATTCTTGTATTTT.

This clonotype has more than one count but fewer than ten. The chain has TRBV21-1 and TRBJ1-5. TRBV21-1 is a pseudogene. The CDR3 is made up of 16 amino acids. The CDR3 sequence: CASSKVAGFANQPQHF. The CDR3 region has the DNA TGTGCCAGCAGCAAAGTCGCAGGTTTCGCCAATCAGCCCCAGCATTTT.

There are a few counts of this clonotype. This rearrangement joins TRBV11-1 to TRBJ2-7, with 14 bases matching TRBD2. Looked up from germline, CDR1 is SGHAT and CDR2 is FQDESV (reference sequence). V was pared by 4 bases and J by 1 base, with 9 bases of the junction left unmatched. The length of the CDR3 is 18 residues. The CDR3 reads CASSSGTSGGGGSYEQYF. CDR3 DNA sequence: TGTGCCAGCAGCTCCGGGACTAGCGGGGGAGGAGGGTCCTACGAGCAGTACTTC.

This clonotype turned up a few times. This chain connects TRBV5-6 to TRBJ2-2, with a weak D call TRBD1 (7 bases). V lost 3 bases to trimming and J lost 0 bases, with 12 bases between them. From germline, CDR1 is SGHDT and CDR2 YYEEEE. This CDR3 region has 16 residues. CDR3 in amino acids: CASSSRDSANTGELFF. CDR3 in DNA: TGTGCCAGCAGCTCGCGGGACAGCGCGAACACCGGGGAGCTGTTTTTT.

This clonotype was recorded a few times. V and J are TRBV11-2 and TRBJ2-5, with 8 nucleotides matching TRBD1. The CDR3 is 15 amino acids. The germline CDR1 and CDR2 sequences are SGHAT and FQNNGV. The V segment lost 9 bases and the J segment 0 bases; nucleotides outside the gene matches: 9. The CDR3 DNA reads TGTGCCAGGACCAAACAGGACAGGGACCAAGAGACCCAGTACTTC. Protein product: CARTKQDRDQETQYF.

The chain has TRBV28 and TRBJ2-7; 10 bases are shared with TRBD2. Trimming took 5 bases from V and 7 from J; bases not matched to a gene: 11. CDR1 is MDHEN, CDR2 SYDVKM, per germline. The length of the CDR3 is 15 residues. The CDR3 DNA reads as TGTGCCAGCAGTATAAATGTCCTAGCGGGAGAAGAGCAGTACTTC. This codes for CASSINVLAGEEQYF.

The sample holds many counts of this clonotype. The rearrangement uses TRBV5-6 and TRBJ2-1, with TRBD2 as a possible D gene (7 bases). Germline-derived CDR1 and CDR2 are SGHDT and YYEEEE. The CDR3 is 17 amino acids. The V end was cut by 0 bases, the J end by 1 base, with 14 bases between. The CDR3, as DNA: TGTGCCAGCAGCTTGGCACCCGCGGGGGCTTCCTACAATGAGCAGTTCTTC. This encodes CASSLAPAGASYNEQFF.

This clonotype turned up a few times. V is TRBV4-2 and J is TRBJ2-3; TRBD2 matches at 7 bases. This CDR3 region has 17 residues. Germline CDR1 reads LGHNA; CDR2 reads YNFKEQ. V shed 0 bases, J shed 5 bases, and the junction held 11 bases outside the gene matches. This CDR3 is CASSQDFAGERGDTQYF. CDR3 DNA sequence: TGTGCCAGCAGCCAAGATTTCGCGGGAGAGCGTGGAGATACGCAGTATTTT.

Points on this clonotype: One end of the junction fails to match germline, which may point to a read error. The chain combines TRBV15 with TRBJ2-1; 8 bases agree with TRBD2. The CDR3 sequence is 15 residues long. CDR1 is LNHNV, CDR2 YYDKDF, per germline (reference sequence). As DNA, the CDR3 is TGTGCCACCAGCGGAGATCGGGTAGTCGGGGGGGAGCATTTCTTC. Protein sequence: CATSGDRVVGGEHFF.

With regard to this clonotype: At one end, the junction sequence differs from germline, possibly due to a read error. The chain employs TRBV12-3 or TRBV12-4 and TRBJ2-2, with 8 nucleotides matching TRBD1. This CDR3 contains 19 residues. CDR3 nucleotide sequence: TGTGCCCGCAGTTTCCCAGCCCAGACAGGGGACCTTAACACCGGGGAGCTGTTTTTT. This translates into CARSFPAQTGDLNTGELFF.